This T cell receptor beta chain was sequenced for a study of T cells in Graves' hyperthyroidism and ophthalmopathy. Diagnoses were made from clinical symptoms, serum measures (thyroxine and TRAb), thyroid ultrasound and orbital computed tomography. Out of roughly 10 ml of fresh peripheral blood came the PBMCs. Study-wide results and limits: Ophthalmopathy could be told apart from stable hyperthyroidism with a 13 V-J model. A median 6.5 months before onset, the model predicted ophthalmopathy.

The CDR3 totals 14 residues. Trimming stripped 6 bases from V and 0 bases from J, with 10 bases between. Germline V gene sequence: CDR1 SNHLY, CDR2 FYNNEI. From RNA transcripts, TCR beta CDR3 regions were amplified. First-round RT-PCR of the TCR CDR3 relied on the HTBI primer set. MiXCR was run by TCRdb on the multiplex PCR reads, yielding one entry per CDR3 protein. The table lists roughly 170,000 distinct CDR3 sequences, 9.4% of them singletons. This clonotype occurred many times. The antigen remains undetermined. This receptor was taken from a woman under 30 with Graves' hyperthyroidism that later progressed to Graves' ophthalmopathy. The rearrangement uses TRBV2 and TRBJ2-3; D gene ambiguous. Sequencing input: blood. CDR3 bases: TGTGCCAGCAGAGCCCTCTTGAGCACAGATACGCAGTATTTT. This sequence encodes CASRALLSTDTQYF.